This T cell receptor beta chain was obtained from a study of identical twins. Looked up from germline, CDR1 is SGHRS and CDR2 is YFSETQ. This CDR3 is built from 14 residues. Trimming removed 4 bases from V and 4 bases from J; junction bases left unmatched: 5. Findings and caveats of the study: Beta out-of-frame sequences showed weaker excess sharing between twins.

This clonotype was detected only a few times. Antigen specificity is unknown. Each donor (without exception) was a healthy Caucasian. TCRdb re-called the 5' RACE reads with MiXCR, one entry per CDR3 protein. The table includes about 530,000 distinct CDR3 sequences, 20% to 25% detected once. These data are also associated with another study on yellow fever vaccine responses in identical twins.

This receptor was taken from a woman aged 18 to 35 in good health. This chain links TRBV5-1 with TRBJ2-3; TRBD1 matches at 8 bases. The specimen sequenced was CD4+ T cells sorted from blood. Here the CDR3 reads CASSQGQVADTQYF. As DNA, the CDR3 is TGCGCCAGCAGCCAGGGACAGGTGGCAGATACGCAGTATTTT. The variable domain in full, completed from reference TRBV5-1 and TRBJ2-3, reads KAGVTQTPRYLIKTRGQQVTLSCSPISGHRSVSWYQQTPGQGLQFLFEYFSETQRNKGNFPGRFSGRQFSNSRSEMNVSTLELGDSALYLCASSQGQVADTQYFGPGTRLTVL.